What follows describes a single T cell receptor (beta chain). A read error may be the cause here, since a much bigger clone is one base away. The use of a sample-barcoded 5' primer and a J-beta primer mix characterized a second PCR of about 7 to 12 cycles. TCRdb re-analysed the 5' RACE reads in MiXCR, keeping a single row per CDR3 protein. Of 800,000 to 950,000 distinct CDR3 sequences in the sample, almost 30% were seen once. This sample was taken from a study of blood T cells in healthy people across ages. This CDR3 has 14 amino acids. V gave up 3 bases and J gave up 6 bases, with 14 bases separating them. This same sample was also taken into another study, of T cells of mothers and their children.

The clonotype originates from a woman aged 40 to 50 in good health. This chain joins TRBV12-3 or TRBV12-4 and TRBJ1-1; D may be TRBD1 (5 bases). The sequenced sample consisted of blood. CDR3 nucleotide sequence: TGTGCCAGCAGTTTTTGGGGCTGGGGGGCTGAAGCTTTCTTT. Translated, it gives CASSFWGWGAEAFF.